A selection of T cell receptor beta chains follows, all from one sample in a study of PD-1 blockade in classical Hodgkin lymphoma. TCRdb's table, derived via immunoSEQ multiplex PCR, lists solely in-frame clones and lacks some. The sample comprises some 27,000 clones, about 82% of which are singletons, and less than 0.65% rests with the top ten. The sample here was CD4+ T cells from blood, taken before the fourth cycle of nivolumab. These receptors all stem from a human donor with classical Hodgkin lymphoma. Both conserved end residues are part of each CDR3. The D gene is left open where the match is weak. Rows give clone size only sometimes, using once, few, many, or a class for an expanded clone.

v_call: TRBV5-1
d_call: TRBD1
j_call: TRBJ1-5
clone_size: -
cdr3_aa: CASSWDSPNQPQHF
cdr3_nt: TGCGCCAGCAGTTGGGACAGCCCCAATCAGCCCCAGCATTTT

v_call: TRBV5-1
d_call: TRBD1
j_call: TRBJ2-7
clone_size: -
cdr3_aa: CASSLGDRGFSEQYF
cdr3_nt: TGCGCCAGCAGCTTGGGGGACAGGGGTTTTTCCGAGCAGTACTTC

v_call: TRBV28
d_call: -
j_call: TRBJ1-6
clone_size: -
cdr3_aa: CASSLWRDSYNSPLHF
cdr3_nt: TGTGCCAGCAGTTTATGGCGGGACTCCTATAATTCACCCCTCCACTTT

v_call: TRBV28
d_call: TRBD1
j_call: TRBJ1-1
clone_size: -
cdr3_aa: CASSPLGRGLNTEAFF
cdr3_nt: TGTGCCAGCAGTCCCCTCGGCAGGGGGCTGAACACTGAAGCTTTCTTT

v_call: TRBV5-4
d_call: -
j_call: TRBJ2-7
clone_size: few
cdr3_aa: CASSFVGVEDYEQYF
cdr3_nt: TGTGCCAGCAGCTTCGTCGGGGTAGAGGACTACGAGCAGTACTTC

v_call: TRBV4-2
d_call: TRBD2
j_call: TRBJ2-7
clone_size: once
cdr3_aa: CASSQVPGGGYEQYF
cdr3_nt: TGTGCCAGCAGCCAAGTCCCCGGGGGGGGCTACGAGCAGTACTTC

v_call: TRBV28
d_call: TRBD1
j_call: TRBJ2-1
clone_size: -
cdr3_aa: CASRSPGTGEQFF
cdr3_nt: TGTGCCAGCAGAAGCCCAGGGACAGGTGAGCAGTTCTTC

v_call: TRBV10-2
d_call: TRBD2
j_call: TRBJ2-1
clone_size: -
cdr3_aa: CASTDSGVTYNEQFF
cdr3_nt: TGCGCCAGCACCGACAGCGGGGTTACCTACAATGAGCAGTTCTTC

v_call: TRBV27
d_call: -
j_call: TRBJ2-1
clone_size: once
cdr3_aa: CASSRGREKVYNEQFF
cdr3_nt: TGTGCCAGCAGCCGTGGTCGGGAAAAGGTCTACAATGAGCAGTTCTTC

v_call: TRBV5-1
d_call: -
j_call: TRBJ2-7
clone_size: -
cdr3_aa: CASSLEHGAYEQYF
cdr3_nt: TGCGCCAGCAGCTTGGAACATGGGGCCTACGAGCAGTACTTC

v_call: TRBV5-1
d_call: -
j_call: TRBJ2-1
clone_size: -
cdr3_aa: CASSLARGAVMNEQFF
cdr3_nt: TGCGCCAGCAGCTTGGCTAGGGGAGCAGTTATGAATGAGCAGTTCTTC

v_call: TRBV28
d_call: -
j_call: TRBJ1-4
clone_size: -
cdr3_aa: CASSLDLGASNEKLFF
cdr3_nt: TGTGCCAGCAGTTTAGATTTGGGGGCTTCTAATGAAAAACTGTTTTTT

v_call: TRBV28
d_call: -
j_call: TRBJ1-1
clone_size: -
cdr3_aa: CASSFRSARNTEAFF
cdr3_nt: TGTGCCAGCAGTTTTCGTTCGGCTAGGAACACTGAAGCTTTCTTT

v_call: TRBV28
d_call: -
j_call: TRBJ2-7
clone_size: -
cdr3_aa: CASSLVSLGNREQYF
cdr3_nt: TGTGCCAGCAGTTTGGTTAGTCTGGGGAATCGCGAGCAGTACTTC

v_call: TRBV5-1
d_call: -
j_call: TRBJ2-3
clone_size: -
cdr3_aa: CASSLSYTDTQYF
cdr3_nt: TGCGCCAGCAGCTTGAGTTACACAGATACGCAGTATTTT

v_call: TRBV11-2
d_call: -
j_call: TRBJ2-7
clone_size: -
cdr3_aa: CASSLDGGLDF
cdr3_nt: TGTGCCAGCAGCTTAGATGGGGGGCTGGACTTC